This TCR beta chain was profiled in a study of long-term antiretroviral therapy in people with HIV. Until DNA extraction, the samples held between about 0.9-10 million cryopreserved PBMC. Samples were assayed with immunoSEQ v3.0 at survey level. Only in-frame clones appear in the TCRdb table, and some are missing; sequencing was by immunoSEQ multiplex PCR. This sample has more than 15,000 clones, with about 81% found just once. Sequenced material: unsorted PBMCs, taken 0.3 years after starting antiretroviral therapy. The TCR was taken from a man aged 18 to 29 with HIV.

The DNA of the CDR3 is TGTGCCAGCAGTTACTTGGGGCTATCTAATGAAAAACTGTTTTTT. Encoded protein: CASSYLGLSNEKLFF. The chain uses TRBV6-5 and TRBJ1-4, with D possibly being TRBD1 (5 bases). The germline gives CDR1 MNHEY, CDR2 SVGAGI. There are 15 residues in the CDR3. V dropped 1 base and J dropped 3 bases, with 9 bases sitting between them.